The 10 T cell receptor beta chains below were found in one sample sequenced in a study of blood T cell repertoires in COVID-19. Sequencing used immunoSEQ multiplex PCR; TCRdb keeps in-frame clones, though not all of them. Altogether some 57,000 clones are present, more than 75% being singletons, with the ten largest covering more than 1%. The material sequenced was peripheral blood. These TCRs come from a man between 70 and 80 years old with acute or convalescent COVID-19.

The genes are TRBV10-1 and TRBJ2-4, with a tentative D call TRBD1 (6 bases). V was trimmed by 4 bases and J by 8 bases, leaving 15 bases between them. The germline CDR1 and CDR2 sequences are WNHNN and SYGVQD (reference sequence). This CDR3 region has 14 residues. CDR3 amino acids: CASSATQGMHIQYF. CDR3 bases: TGCGCCAGCAGTGCTACCCAGGGGATGCACATTCAGTACTTC.

J is TRBJ1-2 and V is TRBV5-1, with D maybe TRBD1 (6 bases). Trimming took off 0 bases at V and 3 bases at J, with 15 bases between the two ends. The V gene's germline CDR1 is SGHRS and CDR2 YFSETQ. The CDR3 spans 16 residues. The CDR3 here is CASSLALAGDYYGYTF. CDR3 DNA: TGCGCCAGCAGCTTGGCCTTGGCAGGGGATTACTATGGCTACACCTTC. The full variable domain, in which reference TRBV5-1 and TRBJ1-2 provide the parts outside the CDR3, is KAGVTQTPRYLIKTRGQQVTLSCSPISGHRSVSWYQQTPGQGLQFLFEYFSETQRNKGNFPGRFSGRQFSNSRSEMNVSTLELGDSALYLCASSLALAGDYYGYTFGSGTRLTVV.

V gene TRBV6-6 combines with J gene TRBJ1-2; TRBD1 aligns across 10 bases. Germline lookup yields CDR1 MNHNY and CDR2 SVGAGI (reference sequence). The CDR3 extends over 19 amino acids. J lost 7 bases, V lost 5 bases, and 22 bases had no gene match. CDR3 protein: CASSPSTGTGDLPARGYTF. Here the CDR3 DNA reads TGTGCCAGCAGTCCATCGACCGGGACAGGGGACTTACCCGCCCGTGGCTACACCTTC.

This chain connects TRBV16 to TRBJ2-3, with D possibly TRBD2 on 5 matching bases. V was pared by 0 bases and J by 8 bases, with 6 bases between. There are 12 residues in the CDR3. Germline V gene data show CDR1 as KGHSY and CDR2 as FQNENV. The CDR3 loop is CASSQSAGTQYF. DNA of the CDR3: TGTGCCAGCAGCCAATCGGCGGGTACGCAGTATTTT.

V and J are TRBV5-4 and TRBJ2-2; D may be TRBD1 (5 bases). Germline lookup yields CDR1 SGHNT and CDR2 YYREEE (reference sequence). V lost 3 bases and J 7 bases, leaving 10 bases between the germline ends. The CDR3 is 13 amino acids. The CDR3 bases are TGTGCCAGCAGCTCTCTAGGGGTCGGGGAGCTGTTTTTT. Residues: CASSSLGVGELFF.

The chain is built from TRBV9 and TRBJ2-5; 13 bases map to TRBD2. The CDR3 extends over 16 amino acids. Germline V gene lookup returns CDR1 SGDLS and CDR2 YYNGEE. The J segment lost 2 bases and the V segment lost 2 bases, leaving 3 bases of the junction unmatched. The chain's CDR3 is CASSVVLAGGQETQYF. The CDR3 region has the DNA TGTGCCAGCAGCGTCGTACTAGCGGGAGGGCAAGAGACCCAGTACTTC.

CDR3: CASSQVPGQGSGANVLTF. The CDR3 DNA reads as TGTGCCAGCAGCCAAGTTCCGGGACAGGGGTCTGGGGCCAACGTCCTGACTTTC. V and J are TRBV14 and TRBJ2-6; 10 bases map to TRBD1. The CDR3 has 18 amino acids. V trimming: 1 base; J trimming: 1 base; junction bases outside the gene matches: 4. Germline CDR1 and CDR2: SGHDN and FVKESK.

V and J are TRBV19 and TRBJ1-4, with 8 positions matching TRBD1. This CDR3 is built from 14 residues. The germline V gene encodes CDR1 LNHDA and CDR2 SQIVND (reference sequence). With 7 bases clipped from V and 8 bases from J, the junction kept 9 bases outside the gene matches. The CDR3: CASTRGQGWEKLFF. The CDR3, as DNA: TGTGCCAGTACCCGCGGACAGGGTTGGGAAAAACTGTTTTTT.

The chain links TRBV28 to TRBJ1-5; a possible D gene is TRBD1 (6 bases). The CDR3 has 14 residues. Trimming left V 5 bases short and J 3 bases short, with 11 bases between. Germline assignment: CDR1 MDHEN and CDR2 SYDVKM. In DNA, the CDR3 is TGTGCCAGCAGTGGGACAACCGTCAATCAGCCCCAGCATTTT. As protein: CASSGTTVNQPQHF.

V and J are TRBV19 and TRBJ1-2, with D perhaps matching TRBD1 (6 bases). Looked up from germline, CDR1 is LNHDA and CDR2 is SQIVND (reference sequence). V lost 4 bases, J lost 4 bases, and 16 bases lay in between. This CDR3 spans 15 amino acids. Here the CDR3 reads CASSNQRGGFYGYTF. The CDR3 DNA reads as TGTGCCAGTAGTAATCAAAGGGGGGGCTTCTATGGCTACACCTTC.